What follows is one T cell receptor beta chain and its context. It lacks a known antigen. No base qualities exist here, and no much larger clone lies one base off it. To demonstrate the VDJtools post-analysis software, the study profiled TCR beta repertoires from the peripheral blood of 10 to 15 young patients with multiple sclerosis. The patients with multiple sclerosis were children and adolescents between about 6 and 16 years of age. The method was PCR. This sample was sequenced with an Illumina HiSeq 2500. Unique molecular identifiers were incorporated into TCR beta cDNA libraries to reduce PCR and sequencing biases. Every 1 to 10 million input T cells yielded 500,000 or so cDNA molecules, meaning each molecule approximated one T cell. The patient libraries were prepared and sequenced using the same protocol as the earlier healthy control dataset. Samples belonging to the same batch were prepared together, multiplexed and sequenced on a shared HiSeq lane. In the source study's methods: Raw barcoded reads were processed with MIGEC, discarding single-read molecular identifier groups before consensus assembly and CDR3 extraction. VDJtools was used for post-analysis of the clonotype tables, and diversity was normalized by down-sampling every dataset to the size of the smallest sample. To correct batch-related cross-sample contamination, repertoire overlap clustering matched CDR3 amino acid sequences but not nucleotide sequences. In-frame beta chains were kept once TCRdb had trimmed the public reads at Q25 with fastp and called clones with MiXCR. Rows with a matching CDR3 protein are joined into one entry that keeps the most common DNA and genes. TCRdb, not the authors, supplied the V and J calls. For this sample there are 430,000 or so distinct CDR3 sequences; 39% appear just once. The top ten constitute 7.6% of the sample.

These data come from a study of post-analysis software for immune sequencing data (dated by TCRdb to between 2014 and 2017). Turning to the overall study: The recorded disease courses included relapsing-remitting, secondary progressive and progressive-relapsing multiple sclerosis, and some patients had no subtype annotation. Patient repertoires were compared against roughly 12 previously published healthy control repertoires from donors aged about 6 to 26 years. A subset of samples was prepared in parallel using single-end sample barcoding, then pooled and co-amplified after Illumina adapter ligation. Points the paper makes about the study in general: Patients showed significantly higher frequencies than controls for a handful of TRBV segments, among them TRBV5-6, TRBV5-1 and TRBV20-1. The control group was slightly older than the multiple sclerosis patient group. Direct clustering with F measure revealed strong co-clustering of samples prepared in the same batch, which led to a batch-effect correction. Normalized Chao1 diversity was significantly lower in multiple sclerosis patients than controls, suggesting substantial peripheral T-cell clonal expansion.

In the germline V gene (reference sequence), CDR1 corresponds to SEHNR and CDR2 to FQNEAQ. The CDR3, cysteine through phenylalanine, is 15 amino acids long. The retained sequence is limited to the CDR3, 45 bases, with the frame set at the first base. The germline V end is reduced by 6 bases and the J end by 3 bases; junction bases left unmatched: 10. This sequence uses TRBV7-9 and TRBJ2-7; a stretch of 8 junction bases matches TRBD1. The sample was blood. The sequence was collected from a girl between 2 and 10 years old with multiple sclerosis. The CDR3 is CASSPPVGTGYEQYF. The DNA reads TGTGCCAGCAGTCCGCCAGTTGGGACAGGCTACGAGCAGTACTTC.